This TCR beta chain was recorded in a study of blood T cell repertoires in COVID-19. Study overall: The analysed material was cDNA or gDNA that came from T cells, B-cell-depleted T cells, or PBMCs.

The CDR3 is made up of 17 amino acids. The V and J ends lost 5 bases and 1 base, in that order; junction bases with no gene match: 11. Germline CDR1 reads SGHVS; CDR2 reads FQNEAQ. The table came from immunoSEQ multiplex PCR; TCRdb's copy has only in-frame clones and leaves some out. The sample records approximately 200,000 clones, roughly 80% being singletons. Sequencing input: PBMCs or T cells enriched from blood (not recorded which). The V and J genes are TRBV7-8 and TRBJ1-5; 7 bases map to TRBD1. The receptor comes from a woman in her thirties or forties with acute COVID-19. The CDR3 sequence: CASSGTVGKGSNQPQHF. CDR3 nucleotides: TGTGCCAGCAGCGGGACAGTGGGGAAGGGGAGCAATCAGCCCCAGCATTTT.